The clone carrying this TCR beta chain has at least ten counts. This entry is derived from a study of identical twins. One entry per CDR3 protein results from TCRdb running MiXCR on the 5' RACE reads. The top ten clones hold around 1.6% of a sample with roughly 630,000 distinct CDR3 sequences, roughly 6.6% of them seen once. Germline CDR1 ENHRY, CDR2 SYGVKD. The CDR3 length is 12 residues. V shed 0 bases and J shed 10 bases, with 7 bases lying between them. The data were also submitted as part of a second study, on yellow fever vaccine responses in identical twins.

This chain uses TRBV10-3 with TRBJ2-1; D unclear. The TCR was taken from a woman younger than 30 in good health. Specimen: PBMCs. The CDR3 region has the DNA TGTGCCATCAGTGAGTCGGGGTACGAGCAGTTCTTC. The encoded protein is CAISESGYEQFF.